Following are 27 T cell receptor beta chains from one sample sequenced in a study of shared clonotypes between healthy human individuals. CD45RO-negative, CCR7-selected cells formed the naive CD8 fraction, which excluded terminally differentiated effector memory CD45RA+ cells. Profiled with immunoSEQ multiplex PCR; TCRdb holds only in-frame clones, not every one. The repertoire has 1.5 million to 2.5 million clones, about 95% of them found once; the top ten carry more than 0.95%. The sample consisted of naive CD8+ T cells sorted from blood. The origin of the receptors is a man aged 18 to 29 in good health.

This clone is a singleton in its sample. CDR3 in DNA: TGTGCCAGCAGGGATAGACTAGCGGGGGATACGACTAGCACAGATACGCAGTATTTT. Translation: CASRDRLAGDTTSTDTQYF. The chain links TRBV2 to TRBJ2-3, with 12 bases lining up with TRBD2. Losses at the gene ends were 6 bases for V and 0 bases for J; bases not matched to a gene: 13. Looked up from germline, CDR1 is SNHLY and CDR2 is FYNNEI. The CDR3 loop spans 19 amino acids.

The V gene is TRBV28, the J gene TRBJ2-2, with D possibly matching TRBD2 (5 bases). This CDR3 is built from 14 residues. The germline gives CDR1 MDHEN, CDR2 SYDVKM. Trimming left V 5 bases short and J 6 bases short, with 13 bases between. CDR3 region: CASSRRGRSGELFF. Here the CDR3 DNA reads TGTGCCAGCAGTCGCCGAGGGAGATCCGGGGAGCTGTTTTTT.

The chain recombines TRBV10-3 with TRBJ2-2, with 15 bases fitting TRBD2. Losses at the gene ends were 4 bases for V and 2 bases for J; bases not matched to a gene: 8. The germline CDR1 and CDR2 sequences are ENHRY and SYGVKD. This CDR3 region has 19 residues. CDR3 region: CAISAAPGLAGGNTGELFF. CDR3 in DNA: TGTGCCATCAGTGCAGCCCCGGGACTAGCGGGAGGCAACACCGGGGAGCTGTTTTTT.

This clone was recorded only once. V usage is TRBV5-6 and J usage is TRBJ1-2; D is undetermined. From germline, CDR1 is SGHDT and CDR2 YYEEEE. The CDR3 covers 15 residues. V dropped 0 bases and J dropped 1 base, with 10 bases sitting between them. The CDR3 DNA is TGTGCCAGCAGCTTGGCGGAGAACTATAACTATGGCTACACCTTC. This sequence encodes CASSLAENYNYGYTF.

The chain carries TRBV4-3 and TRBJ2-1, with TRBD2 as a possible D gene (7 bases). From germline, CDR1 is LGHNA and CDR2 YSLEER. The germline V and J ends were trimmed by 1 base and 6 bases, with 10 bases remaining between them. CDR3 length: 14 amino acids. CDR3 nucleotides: TGCGCCAGCAGCCAAGGGGGAGGGGGCAATGAGCAGTTCTTC. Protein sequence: CASSQGGGGNEQFF.

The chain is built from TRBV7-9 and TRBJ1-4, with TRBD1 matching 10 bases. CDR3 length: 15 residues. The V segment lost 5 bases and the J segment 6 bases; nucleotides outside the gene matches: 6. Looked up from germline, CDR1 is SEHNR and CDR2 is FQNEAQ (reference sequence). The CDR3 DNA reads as TGTGCCAGCAGCCCCGTGGGACAGGGGCATGAAAAACTGTTTTTT. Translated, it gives CASSPVGQGHEKLFF.

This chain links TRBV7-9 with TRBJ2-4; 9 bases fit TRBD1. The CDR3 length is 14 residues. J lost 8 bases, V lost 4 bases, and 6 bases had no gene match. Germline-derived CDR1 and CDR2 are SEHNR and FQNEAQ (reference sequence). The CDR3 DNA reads TGTGCCAGCAGCTCTGGACAGGGGTGGGACATTCAGTACTTC. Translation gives CASSSGQGWDIQYF.

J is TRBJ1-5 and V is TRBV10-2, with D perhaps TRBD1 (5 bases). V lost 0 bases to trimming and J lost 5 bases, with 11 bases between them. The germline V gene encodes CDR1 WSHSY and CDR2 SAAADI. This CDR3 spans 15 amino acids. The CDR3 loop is CASSESIQGYQPQHF. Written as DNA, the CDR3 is TGCGCCAGCAGTGAGTCAATCCAGGGATATCAGCCCCAGCATTTT.

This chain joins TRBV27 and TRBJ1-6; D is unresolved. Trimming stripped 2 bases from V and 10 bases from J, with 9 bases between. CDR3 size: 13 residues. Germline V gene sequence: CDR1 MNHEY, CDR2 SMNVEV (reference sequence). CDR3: CASSLNPLSPLHF. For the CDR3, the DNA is TGTGCCAGCAGTTTAAACCCCTTATCACCCCTCCACTTT.

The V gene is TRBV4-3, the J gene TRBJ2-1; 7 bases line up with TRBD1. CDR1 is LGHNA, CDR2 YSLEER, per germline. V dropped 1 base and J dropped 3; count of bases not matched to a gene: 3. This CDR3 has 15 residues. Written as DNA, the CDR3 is TGCGCCAGCAGCCAAGCAACAGGGGTCTACAATGAGCAGTTCTTC. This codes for CASSQATGVYNEQFF.

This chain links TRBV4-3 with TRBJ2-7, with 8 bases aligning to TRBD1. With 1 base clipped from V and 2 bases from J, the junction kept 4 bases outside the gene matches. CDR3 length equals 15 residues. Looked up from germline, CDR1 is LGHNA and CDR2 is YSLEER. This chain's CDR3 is CASSQARQGPYEQYF. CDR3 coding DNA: TGCGCCAGCAGCCAAGCCAGACAGGGGCCCTACGAGCAGTACTTC.

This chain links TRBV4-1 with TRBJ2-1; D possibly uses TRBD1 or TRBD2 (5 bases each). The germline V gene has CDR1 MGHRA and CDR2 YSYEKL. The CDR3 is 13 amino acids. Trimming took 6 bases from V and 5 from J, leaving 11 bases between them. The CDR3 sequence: CASRGETHNEQFF. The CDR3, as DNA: TGCGCCAGCAGGGGGGAGACACACAATGAGCAGTTCTTC.

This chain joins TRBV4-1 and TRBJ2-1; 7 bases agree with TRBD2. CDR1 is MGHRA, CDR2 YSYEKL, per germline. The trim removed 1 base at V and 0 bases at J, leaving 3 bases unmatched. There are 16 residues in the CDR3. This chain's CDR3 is CASSQGTRSSYNEQFF. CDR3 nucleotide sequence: TGCGCCAGCAGCCAAGGGACTAGGAGCTCCTACAATGAGCAGTTCTTC.

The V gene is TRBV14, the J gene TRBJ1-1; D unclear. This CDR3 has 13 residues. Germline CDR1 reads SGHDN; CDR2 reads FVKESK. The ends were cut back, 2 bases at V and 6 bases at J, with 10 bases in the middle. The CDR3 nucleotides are TGTGCCAGCAGCCAAATCGGAGGCGCTGAAGCTTTCTTT. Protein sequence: CASSQIGGAEAFF.

The CDR3 coding sequence is TGTGCCAGCAGCTTCGGTTACGGGACACCCTACGAGCAGTACTTC. Its translation: CASSFGYGTPYEQYF. This chain uses TRBV5-6 with TRBJ2-7; the D gene is possibly TRBD1 (6 bases). The ends were cut back, 2 bases at V and 2 bases at J, with 14 bases in the middle. Germline V CDR1 and CDR2: SGHDT, YYEEEE. The CDR3 length is 15 residues.

The CDR3 sequence is CASSPFGGGNTEAFF. The CDR3 DNA follows: TGTGCCAGCAGTCCCTTCGGGGGTGGGAACACTGAAGCTTTCTTT. The genes are TRBV6-6 and TRBJ1-1; tentative D call: TRBD1 (5 bases). Per germline, CDR1 MNHNY and CDR2 SVGAGI (reference sequence). V was clipped by 5 bases and J by 1 base, with 14 bases between them. This CDR3 has 15 amino acids.

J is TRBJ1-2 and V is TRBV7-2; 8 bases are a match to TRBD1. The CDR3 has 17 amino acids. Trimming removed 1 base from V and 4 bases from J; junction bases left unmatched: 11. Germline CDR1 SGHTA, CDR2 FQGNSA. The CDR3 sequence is CASSLDAGPGGSYGYTF. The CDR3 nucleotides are TGTGCCAGCAGCTTAGACGCCGGGCCAGGGGGCAGCTATGGCTACACCTTC.

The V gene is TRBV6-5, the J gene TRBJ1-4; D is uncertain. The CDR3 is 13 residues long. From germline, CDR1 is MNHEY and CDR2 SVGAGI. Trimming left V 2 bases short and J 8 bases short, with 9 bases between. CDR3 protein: CASSYREVEKLFF. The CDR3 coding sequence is TGTGCCAGCAGTTACAGGGAGGTAGAAAAACTGTTTTTT.

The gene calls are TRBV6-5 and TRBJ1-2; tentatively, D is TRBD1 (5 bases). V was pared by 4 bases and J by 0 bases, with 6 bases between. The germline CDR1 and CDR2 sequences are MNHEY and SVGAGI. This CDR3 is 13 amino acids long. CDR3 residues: CASSSTANYGYTF. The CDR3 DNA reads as TGTGCCAGCAGTTCGACAGCTAACTATGGCTACACCTTC.

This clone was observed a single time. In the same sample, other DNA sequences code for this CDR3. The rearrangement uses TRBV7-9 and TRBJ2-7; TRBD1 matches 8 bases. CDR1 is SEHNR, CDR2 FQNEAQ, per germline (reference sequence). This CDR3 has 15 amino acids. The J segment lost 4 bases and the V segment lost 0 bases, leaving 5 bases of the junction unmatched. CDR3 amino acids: CASSLAQGAIYEQYF. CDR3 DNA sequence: TGTGCCAGCAGCTTAGCCCAGGGGGCGATTTACGAGCAGTACTTC.

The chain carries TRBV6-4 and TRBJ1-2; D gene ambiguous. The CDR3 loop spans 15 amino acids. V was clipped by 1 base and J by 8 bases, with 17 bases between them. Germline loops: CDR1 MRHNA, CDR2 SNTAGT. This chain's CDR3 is CASSDFLGNAGGYTF. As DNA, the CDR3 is TGTGCCAGCAGTGACTTTCTCGGGAATGCTGGGGGCTACACCTTC.

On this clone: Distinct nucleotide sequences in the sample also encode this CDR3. CDR3 amino acids: CASSIPGVYEQYF. The CDR3 DNA reads as TGTGCCAGTAGTATCCCAGGAGTCTACGAGCAGTACTTC. The chain joins TRBV19 to TRBJ2-7, with D hard to call. CDR3 length equals 13 residues. Trimming cost V 3 bases and J 3 bases, with 9 bases left between them. CDR1 and CDR2 from the germline V gene are LNHDA and SQIVND (reference sequence). Full variable domain (outside the CDR3, taken from reference TRBV19 and TRBJ2-7): DGGITQSPKYLFRKEGQNVTLSCEQNLNHDAMYWYRQDPGQGLRLIYYSQIVNDFQKGDIAEGYSVSREKKESFPLTVTSAQKNPTAFYLCASSIPGVYEQYFGPGTRLTVT.

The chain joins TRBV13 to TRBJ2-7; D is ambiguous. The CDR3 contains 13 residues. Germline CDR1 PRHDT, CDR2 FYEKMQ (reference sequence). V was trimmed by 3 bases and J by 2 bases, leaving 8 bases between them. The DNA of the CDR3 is TGTGCCAGCAGCTTGGGTGAGGCCTACGAGCAGTACTTC. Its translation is CASSLGEAYEQYF.

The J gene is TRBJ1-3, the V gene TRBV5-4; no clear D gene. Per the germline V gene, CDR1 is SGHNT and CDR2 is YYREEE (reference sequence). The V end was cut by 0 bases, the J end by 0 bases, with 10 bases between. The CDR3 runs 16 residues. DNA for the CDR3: TGTGCCAGCAGCTTGGAGTGGGAGGACTCTGGAAACACCATATATTTT. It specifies CASSLEWEDSGNTIYF.

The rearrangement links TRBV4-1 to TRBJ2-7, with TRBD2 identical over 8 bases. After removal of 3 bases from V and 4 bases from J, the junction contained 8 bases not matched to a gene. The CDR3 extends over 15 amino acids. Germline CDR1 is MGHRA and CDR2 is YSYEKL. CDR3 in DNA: TGCGCCAGCAGCCACCCAGCGGGAGAGTTTTACGAGCAGTACTTC. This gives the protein CASSHPAGEFYEQYF.

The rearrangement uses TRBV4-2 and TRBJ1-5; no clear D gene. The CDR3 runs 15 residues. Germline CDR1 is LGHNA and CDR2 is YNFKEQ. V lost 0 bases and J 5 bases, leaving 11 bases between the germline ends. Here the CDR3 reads CASSQDRASDQPQHF. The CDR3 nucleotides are TGTGCCAGCAGCCAAGATAGAGCCAGCGATCAGCCCCAGCATTTT.

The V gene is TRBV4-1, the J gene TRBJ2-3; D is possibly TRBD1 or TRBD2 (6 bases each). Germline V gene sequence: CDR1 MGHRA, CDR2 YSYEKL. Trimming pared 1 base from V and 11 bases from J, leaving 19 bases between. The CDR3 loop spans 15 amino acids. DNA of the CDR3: TGCGCCAGCAGCCAAGGGCGGGGAATGGTCAGGGGGCAGTATTTT. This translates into CASSQGRGMVRGQYF.